This T cell receptor beta chain was recovered during a study of cytomegalovirus exposure and HLA in healthy donors. General study findings and limits: TCR association rates varied by HLA locus in a later analysis, with DRB1 highest and HLA-C lowest.

To note about this clone: Antigen: not known.

V shed 3 bases, J shed 6 bases, and the junction held 12 bases outside the gene matches. This CDR3 contains 17 residues. Germline loops: CDR1 LNHDA, CDR2 SQIVND (reference sequence). The PCR had 60 Vbeta and 13 Jbeta primers. Sequencing used immunoSEQ multiplex PCR; TCRdb keeps in-frame clones, though not all of them. The sample gives roughly 120,000 clones, 65% to 80% of which show up once; around 13% is in the top ten. The gene calls are TRBV19 and TRBJ1-5; 9 positions match TRBD1. The origin of this receptor is a woman between 35 and 50 years old in good health and CMV-seropositive. Sequencing input: PBMCs. The chain's CDR3 is CASSIPGQGKASQPQHF. CDR3 bases: TGTGCCAGTAGTATCCCGGGACAGGGTAAGGCTAGTCAGCCCCAGCATTTT.